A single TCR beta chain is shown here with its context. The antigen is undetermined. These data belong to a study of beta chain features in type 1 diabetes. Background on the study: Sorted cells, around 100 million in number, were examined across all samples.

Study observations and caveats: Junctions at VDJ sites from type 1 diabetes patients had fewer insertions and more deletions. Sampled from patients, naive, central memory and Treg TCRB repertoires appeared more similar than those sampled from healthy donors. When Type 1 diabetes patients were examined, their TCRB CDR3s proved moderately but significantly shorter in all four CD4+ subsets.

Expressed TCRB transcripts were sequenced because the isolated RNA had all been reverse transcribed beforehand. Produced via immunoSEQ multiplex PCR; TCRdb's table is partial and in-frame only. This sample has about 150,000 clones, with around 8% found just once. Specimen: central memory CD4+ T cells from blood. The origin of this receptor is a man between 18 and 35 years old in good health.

The CDR3 protein is CAISKDLNTEAFF. The CDR3 DNA is TGTGCCATCAGTAAAGACTTAAACACTGAAGCTTTCTTT. The rearrangement links TRBV10-3 to TRBJ1-1; D unclear. This CDR3 has 13 amino acids. Trimming removed 5 bases from V and 2 bases from J, with 9 bases in between. Per the germline V gene, CDR1 is ENHRY and CDR2 is SYGVKD.